This T cell receptor beta chain emerged from a study of cytomegalovirus exposure and HLA in healthy donors. The PCR was carried out with 60 Vbeta primers and 13 Jbeta primers. The table came from immunoSEQ multiplex PCR; TCRdb's copy has only in-frame clones and leaves some out. This table holds some 110,000 clones, 76% found once. Study-wide results and caveats: Some V segments, including TRBV6-2 and TRBV6-3, were excluded as indistinguishable. The number of N-insertions in an Asian-associated ancestry cluster was reportedly below the 666-donor mean in a later analysis.

This clone was found a few times. Its antigen is not identified. Germline CDR1 is SGHNT and CDR2 is YENEEA. V lost 5 bases to trimming and J lost 7 bases; unmatched junction nucleotides: 12. The CDR3 is made up of 15 amino acids. The source material was PBMCs. The chain is built from TRBV11-3 and TRBJ2-7; 9 nucleotides align to TRBD2. This clonotype was obtained from a man in his fifties or sixties in good health and CMV-seronegative. CDR3 DNA sequence: TGTGCCAGCAGCCCCCCCCCTAGCGGGATCTCGGAGCAGTACTTC. It translates to CASSPPPSGISEQYF.